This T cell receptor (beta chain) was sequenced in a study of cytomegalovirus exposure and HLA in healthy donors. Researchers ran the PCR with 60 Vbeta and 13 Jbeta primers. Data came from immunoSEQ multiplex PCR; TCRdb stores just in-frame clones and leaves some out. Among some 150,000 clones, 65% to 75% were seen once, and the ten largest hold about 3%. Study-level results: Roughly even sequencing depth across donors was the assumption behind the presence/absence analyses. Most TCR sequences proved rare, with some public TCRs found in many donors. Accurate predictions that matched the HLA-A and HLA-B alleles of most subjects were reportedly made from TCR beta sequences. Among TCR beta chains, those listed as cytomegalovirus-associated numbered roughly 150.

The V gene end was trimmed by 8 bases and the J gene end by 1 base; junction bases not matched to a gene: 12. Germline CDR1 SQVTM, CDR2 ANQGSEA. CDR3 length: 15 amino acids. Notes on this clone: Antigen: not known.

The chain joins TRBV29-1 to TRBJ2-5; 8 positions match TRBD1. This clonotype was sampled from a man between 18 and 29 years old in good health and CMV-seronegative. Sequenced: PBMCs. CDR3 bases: TGCAGCTCTCTGGGGACAGGCCACTTCCAAGAGACCCAGTACTTC. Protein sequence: CSSLGTGHFQETQYF.